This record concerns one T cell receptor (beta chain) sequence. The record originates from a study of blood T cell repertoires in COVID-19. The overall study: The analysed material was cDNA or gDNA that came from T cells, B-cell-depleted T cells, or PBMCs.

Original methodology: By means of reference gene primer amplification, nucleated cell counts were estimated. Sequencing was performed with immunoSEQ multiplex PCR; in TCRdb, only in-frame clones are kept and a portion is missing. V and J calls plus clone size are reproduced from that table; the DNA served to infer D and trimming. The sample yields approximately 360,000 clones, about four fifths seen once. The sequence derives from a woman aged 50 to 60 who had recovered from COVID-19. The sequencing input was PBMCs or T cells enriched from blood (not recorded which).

CDR3 region: CSVANKETQYF. The CDR3 nucleotides read TGCAGCGTTGCCAACAAAGAGACCCAGTACTTC. This chain links TRBV29-1 with TRBJ2-5; D gene ambiguous. Trimming cost V 4 bases and J 3 bases, with 6 bases left between them. Germline V CDR1 and CDR2: SQVTM, ANQGSEA. CDR3 length: 11 residues.